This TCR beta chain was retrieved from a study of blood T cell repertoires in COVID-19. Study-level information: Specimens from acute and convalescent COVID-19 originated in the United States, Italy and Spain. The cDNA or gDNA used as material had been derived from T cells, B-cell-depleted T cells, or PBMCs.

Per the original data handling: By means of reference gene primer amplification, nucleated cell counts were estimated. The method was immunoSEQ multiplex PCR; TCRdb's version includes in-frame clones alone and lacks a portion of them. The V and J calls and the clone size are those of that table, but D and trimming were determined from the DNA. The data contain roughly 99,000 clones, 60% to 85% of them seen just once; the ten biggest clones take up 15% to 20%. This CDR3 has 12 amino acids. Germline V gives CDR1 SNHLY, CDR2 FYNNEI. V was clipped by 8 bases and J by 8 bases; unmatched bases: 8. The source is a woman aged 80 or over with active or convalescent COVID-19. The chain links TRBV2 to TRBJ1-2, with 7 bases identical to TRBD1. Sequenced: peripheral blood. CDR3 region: CASSRQGGGYTF. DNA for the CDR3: TGTGCCAGCTCCCGACAGGGAGGAGGCTACACCTTC.